These T cell receptor beta chains were read from a single sample in a study of shared clonotypes between healthy human individuals. Libraries were prepared by immunoSEQ multiplex PCR; TCRdb keeps only in-frame clonotypes and omits some of them. The sample contains about 2.4 million clones, 93% of which appear only once. The sequenced material came from naive CD4+ T cells from PBMCs. These receptors were collected from a young man in good health. Some clones in this sample may be carry-over from other donors' samples. The CDR3 runs from the conserved cysteine through the conserved F or W. D genes are given only for firm matches. The size field is filled for only some rows; it gives once, few, many or a size class.

clone size	V gene	D gene	J gene	CDR3 DNA	CDR3 protein
once	TRBV19	-	TRBJ2-2	TGTGCCAGTAGTATCTCGGGGGTCGGGGAGCTGTTTTTT	CASSISGVGELFF
-	TRBV9	-	TRBJ2-3	TGTGCCAGCAGCGCGACTGTTAGCACAGATACGCAGTATTTT	CASSATVSTDTQYF
-	TRBV7-9	-	TRBJ2-1	TGTGCCAGCAGCCTGAGCAGCTTGGGTTGGCAGTTCTTC	CASSLSSLGWQFF
once	TRBV14	TRBD1	TRBJ2-7	TGTGCCAGCAGCCCGCGGCCGGGACAGAGCTCCTACGAGCAGTACTTC	CASSPRPGQSSYEQYF
-	TRBV28	-	TRBJ2-5	TGTGCCAGCGCCCCGGGGCAGGTTCGAGAGACCCAGTACTTC	CASAPGQVRETQYF
-	TRBV6-6	-	TRBJ1-5	TGTGCCAGCAGTTTATCAAATCAGCCCCAGCATTTT	CASSLSNQPQHF
-	TRBV9	-	TRBJ2-7	TGTGCCAACAGCGTAGACGCCGGGGATCACTACGAGCAGTACTTC	CANSVDAGDHYEQYF
-	TRBV19	-	TRBJ1-1	TGTGCCAGTAGTAGTCAGGGGACGAACACTGAAGCTTTCTTT	CASSSQGTNTEAFF
-	TRBV30	-	TRBJ1-1	TGTGCCTGGAGTTCCCACGGACAACAAGCTTTCTTT	CAWSSHGQQAFF
-	TRBV28	-	TRBJ2-7	TGTGCCAGCAACATACAGGGTCGAAGCTCCTACGAGCAGTACTTC	CASNIQGRSSYEQYF
-	TRBV4-1	-	TRBJ1-1	TGCGCCAGCAGCCAAGTGGGGGAGAACACTGAAGCTTTCTTT	CASSQVGENTEAFF
-	TRBV29-1	-	TRBJ2-1	TGCAGCGTTGAAGATCGTCGAGGGGGGACAGACGCGGCTGAGCAGTTCTTC	CSVEDRRGGTDAAEQFF
-	TRBV7-2	TRBD2	TRBJ2-3	TGTGCCAGCAGCCTGGGGCTAGCGGGAAACACAGATACGCAGTATTTT	CASSLGLAGNTDTQYF
-	TRBV5-4	-	TRBJ2-1	TGTGCCAGCAGCCCCTATGGCGGGGGCCCAAACAATGAGCAGTTCTTC	CASSPYGGGPNNEQFF
-	TRBV4-2	-	TRBJ1-5	TGTGCCAGCAGCCAAGTTTTGGGGGGCAATCAGCCCCAGCATTTT	CASSQVLGGNQPQHF
once	TRBV9	-	TRBJ2-1	TGTGCCAGCAGCCCCCGGGGAAGTTCCCTGTGGGGGAATCGCTACAATGAGCAGTTCTTC	CASSPRGSSLWGNRYNEQFF
-	TRBV6-5	-	TRBJ2-1	TGTGCCAGCAGTTACCCACCAGGAAATGAGCAGTTCTTC	CASSYPPGNEQFF
-	TRBV9	TRBD2	TRBJ2-2	TGTGCCAGCAGCAGACTAGCGGGAGGCCTAGACACCGGGGAGCTGTTTTTT	CASSRLAGGLDTGELFF
-	TRBV19	-	TRBJ2-5	TGTGCCAGTCAGGGGTGGGAGACCCAGTACTTC	CASQGWETQYF
once	TRBV29-1	TRBD1	TRBJ2-5	TGCAGCGTTGTTGGAACCATGGGACAGGGGGCGGGGGAGACCCAGTACTTC	CSVVGTMGQGAGETQYF
-	TRBV28	TRBD2	TRBJ2-1	TGTGCCAGCAACCCTGGGACTAGCGGGAGGTGGAATGAGCAGTTCTTC	CASNPGTSGRWNEQFF
once	TRBV5-1	TRBD2	TRBJ2-7	TGCGCCAGCAGCACTGGACTAGCGGCCTCAACACGGAGCGAGCAGTACTTC	CASSTGLAASTRSEQYF
once	TRBV28	TRBD2	TRBJ2-3	TGTGCCAGCAGTTCAGGACTAGCGGGAGAGAGGGGTACGCAGTATTTT	CASSSGLAGERGTQYF
-	TRBV4-2	TRBD1	TRBJ1-1	TGTGCCAGCACCGCCCAGGGGGCGATGACTGAAGCTTTCTTT	CASTAQGAMTEAFF